This TCR beta chain was captured in a study of sequential checkpoint blockade in melanoma. Study details: Each arm's sequence ended with maintenance nivolumab. More than 20 patients had matched tumor biopsies before treatment and at week 13 after nivolumab or ipilimumab alone.

General study results and limits: Pretreatment TIL clonality tracked with response in the nivolumab-first arm.

Treatment reported: randomized to nivolumab then ipilimumab (arm A) or the reverse (arm B). The method was immunoSEQ multiplex PCR; TCRdb's version includes in-frame clones alone and lacks a portion of them. The sample yields 10,000 to 15,000 clones, roughly 24% seen once. V shed 1 base and J shed 4 bases, with 11 bases lying between them. This CDR3 is 16 amino acids long. The V gene's germline CDR1 is SGHNT and CDR2 YENEEA. Worth noting for this clone: What it recognizes is unknown.

The source was tumor tissue (inferred from file names), collected from a patient given nivolumab and ipilimumab in sequence. This TCR came from a human donor with melanoma. The V and J genes are TRBV11-3 and TRBJ2-6, with a tentative D call TRBD1 (5 bases). As DNA, the CDR3 is TGTGCCAGCAGCTTAGGTCAGGGAAAGGGGGCCAACGTCCTGACTTTC. This codes for CASSLGQGKGANVLTF.